This T cell receptor (beta chain) was obtained from a study of CD8 T cells in ankylosing spondylitis. The study's findings and limits: Researchers reportedly found disease-linked clones significantly enriched in matched ankylosing spondylitis synovial fluid.

The CDR3 has 16 amino acids. Trimming cost V 2 bases and J 2 bases, with 13 bases left between them. A remark on this clonotype: The antigen remains undetermined.

One entry per CDR3 protein, called by TCRdb with MiXCR from the 5' RACE reads. The sample lists some 26,000 distinct CDR3 sequences; about 17% were seen once. The receptor's source is a male donor with ankylosing spondylitis or in good health (not recorded which). This rearrangement joins TRBV12-3 or TRBV12-4 to TRBJ2-1; D remains ambiguous. The sample taken for sequencing was blood. CDR3 region: CASSLTPSRAYNEQFF. The CDR3 nucleotides read TGTGCCAGCAGTTTAACCCCCTCGCGCGCCTACAATGAGCAGTTCTTC.